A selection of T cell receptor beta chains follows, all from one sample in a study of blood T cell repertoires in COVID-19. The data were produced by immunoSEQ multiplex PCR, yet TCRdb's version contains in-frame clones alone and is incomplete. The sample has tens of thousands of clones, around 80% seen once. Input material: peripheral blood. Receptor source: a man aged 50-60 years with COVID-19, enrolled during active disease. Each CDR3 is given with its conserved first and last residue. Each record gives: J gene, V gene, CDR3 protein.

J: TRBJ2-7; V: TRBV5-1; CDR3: CASSSQTGSSYEQYF
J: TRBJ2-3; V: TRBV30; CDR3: CALSQVTDTQYF
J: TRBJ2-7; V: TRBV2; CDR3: CASEARGHFYEQYF
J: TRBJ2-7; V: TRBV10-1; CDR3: CASSEQGATYEQYF
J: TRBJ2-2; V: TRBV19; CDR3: CASRPRDRGLVTGELFF
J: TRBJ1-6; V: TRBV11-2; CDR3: CASREGNSPLHF
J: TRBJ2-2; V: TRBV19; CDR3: CASSTIMSATGELFF
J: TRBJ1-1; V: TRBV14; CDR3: CASSQDARYGGKVEAFF
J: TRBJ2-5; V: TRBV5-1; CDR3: CASSAGQGPETQYF
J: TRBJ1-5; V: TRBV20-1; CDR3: CSASENSYSNQPQHF
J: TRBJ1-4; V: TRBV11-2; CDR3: CASSPGQFPEKLFF
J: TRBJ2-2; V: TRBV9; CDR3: CASSSNTGELFF
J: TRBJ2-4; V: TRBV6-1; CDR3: CASSVHIRSVAKNIQYF
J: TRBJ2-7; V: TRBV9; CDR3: CASSVGGGSDYEQYF
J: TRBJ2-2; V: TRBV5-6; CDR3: CASTPSLAGGLNTGELFF
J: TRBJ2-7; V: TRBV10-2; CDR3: CATRDSSYEQYF
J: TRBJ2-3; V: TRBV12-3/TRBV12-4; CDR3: CASRYRGSDTQYF
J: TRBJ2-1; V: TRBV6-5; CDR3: CASSYDAGVYNEQFF
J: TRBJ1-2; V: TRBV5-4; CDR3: CASSPGTGVSGYTF
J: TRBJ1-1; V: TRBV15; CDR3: CATSSGRSGPATEAFF